This T cell receptor beta chain derives from a study of a mutant IDH1 vaccine in newly diagnosed glioma. Study context: Beginning 4-6 weeks after radiotherapy alone, or with temozolomide cycles, vaccination took place. Study results and caveats: Top-clonotype changes in peripheral T cells seemed unrelated to pseudoprogression.

The CDR3 covers 14 residues. The junction had 6 bases not matched to a gene; V was cut back by 5 bases and J by 8 bases. Germline loops: CDR1 SEHNR, CDR2 FQNEAQ (reference sequence). Remarks on this clone: The antigen is unknown.

Time point of the sample: week 47, end of study. The vaccine gave 300 ug of a 20-mer mutant IDH1 peptide subcutaneously per dose. Eight vaccine injections were given to patients in weeks 1, 3, 5, 7, 11, 15, 19 and 23. The protocol was immunoSEQ multiplex PCR, while the TCRdb copy is restricted to in-frame clones and leaves out a portion. This table has 84,000 or so clones, around four fifths appearing once. The TCR was taken from a man between 35 and 55 years old with glioma. The chain recombines TRBV7-9 with TRBJ2-1; 10 nucleotides match TRBD1. Sequencing was performed on PBMCs, taken from a glioma patient whose treatment included an IDH1 peptide vaccine. The CDR3 sequence is CASSRGQGVDEQFF. The CDR3 DNA sequence: TGTGCCAGCAGCCGAGGACAGGGGGTTGATGAGCAGTTCTTC.